The sequence of this TCR beta chain was determined in a study of regulatory T cells in long-lasting Graves disease. Arm-PCR of CDR3 regions and iRepertoire HTBI primers were the basis on which TCR beta libraries were built. TCRdb ran MiXCR on the multiplex PCR reads and lists one entry per CDR3 protein. This sample yields a few hundred thousand distinct CDR3 sequences, of which 13% are seen a single time; under 10% belongs to the top ten. The study's findings and limits: Persistent patients shared thousands of public clonotypes among themselves. Newly diagnosed patients shared fewer, at roughly 1,000. The researchers studied only peripheral blood, not thyroid tissue.

Time point specified: newly diagnosed GD, antithyroid drugs for less than 3 months. The TCR library was made from RNA that had been extracted from PBMCs in TRIzol. This clonotype was counted many times. As yet, its antigen is unknown. CDR1 is SGHRS, CDR2 YFSETQ, per germline. With V trimmed by 4 bases and J by 7 bases, 5 bases remained unmatched. This CDR3 comprises 15 residues. A further study also used this sample, focusing on T cells in Graves' hyperthyroidism and ophthalmopathy.

The sample consisted of peripheral blood mononuclear cells (PBMCs), taken at new diagnosis, from a patient treated with antithyroid drugs. The chain is built from TRBV5-1 and TRBJ2-1; 13 bases line up with TRBD2. The origin of this receptor is a man in his thirties or forties with Graves disease. The DNA of the CDR3 is TGCGCCAGCAGCATTACTAGCGGGAGGGCAAATGAGCAGTTCTTC. This codes for CASSITSGRANEQFF.